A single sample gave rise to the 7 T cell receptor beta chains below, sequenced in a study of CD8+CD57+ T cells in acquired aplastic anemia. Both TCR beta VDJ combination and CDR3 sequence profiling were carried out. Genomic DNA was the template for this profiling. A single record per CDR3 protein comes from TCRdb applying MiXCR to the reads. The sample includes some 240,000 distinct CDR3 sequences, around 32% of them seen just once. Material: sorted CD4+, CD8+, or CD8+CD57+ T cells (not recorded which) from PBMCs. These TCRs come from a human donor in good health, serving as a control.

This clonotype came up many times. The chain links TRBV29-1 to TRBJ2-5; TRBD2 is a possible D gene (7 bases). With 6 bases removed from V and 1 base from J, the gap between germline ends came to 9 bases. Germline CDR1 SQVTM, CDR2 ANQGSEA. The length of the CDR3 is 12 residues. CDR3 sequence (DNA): TGCAGCGTAAGGGGGGGCCAAGAGACCCAGTACTTC. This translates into CSVRGGQETQYF.

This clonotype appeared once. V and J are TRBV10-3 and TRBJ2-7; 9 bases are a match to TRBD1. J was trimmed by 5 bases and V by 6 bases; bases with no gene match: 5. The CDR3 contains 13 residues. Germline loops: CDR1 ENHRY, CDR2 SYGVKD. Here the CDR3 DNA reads TGTGCCATCAGCGGGACAGGGAGCAACGAGCAGTACTTC. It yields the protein CAISGTGSNEQYF.

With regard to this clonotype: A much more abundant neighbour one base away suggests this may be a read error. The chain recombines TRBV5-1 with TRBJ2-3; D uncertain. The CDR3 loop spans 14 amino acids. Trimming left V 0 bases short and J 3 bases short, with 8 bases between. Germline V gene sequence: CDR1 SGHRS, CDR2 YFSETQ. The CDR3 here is CASSLALGTDTQYF. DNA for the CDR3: TGCGCCAGCAGCTTGGCGCTAGGGACAGATACGCAGTATTTT.

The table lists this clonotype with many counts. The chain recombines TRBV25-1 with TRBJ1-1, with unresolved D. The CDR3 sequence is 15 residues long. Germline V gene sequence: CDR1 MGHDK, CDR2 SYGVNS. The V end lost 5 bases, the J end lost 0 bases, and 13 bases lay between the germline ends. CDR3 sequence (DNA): TGTGCCAGCAGTCTGGCAGGACTGTTGAACACTGAAGCTTTCTTT. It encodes CASSLAGLLNTEAFF.

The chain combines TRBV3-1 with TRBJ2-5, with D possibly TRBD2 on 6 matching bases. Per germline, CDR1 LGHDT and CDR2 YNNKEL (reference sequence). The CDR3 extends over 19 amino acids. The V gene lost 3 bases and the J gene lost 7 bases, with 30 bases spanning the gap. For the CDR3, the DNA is TGTGCCAGCAGCCATCCCCCAAGGGCGGGGATCAAAAATAGTTGGACCCAGTACTTC. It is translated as CASSHPPRAGIKNSWTQYF.

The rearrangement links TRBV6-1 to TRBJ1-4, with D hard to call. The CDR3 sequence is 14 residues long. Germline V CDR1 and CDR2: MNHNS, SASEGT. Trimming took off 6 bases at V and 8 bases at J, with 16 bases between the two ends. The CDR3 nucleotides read TGTGCCAGCAGGGAGAAGCAGGCGAGGGAAAAACTGTTTTTT. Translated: CASREKQAREKLFF.

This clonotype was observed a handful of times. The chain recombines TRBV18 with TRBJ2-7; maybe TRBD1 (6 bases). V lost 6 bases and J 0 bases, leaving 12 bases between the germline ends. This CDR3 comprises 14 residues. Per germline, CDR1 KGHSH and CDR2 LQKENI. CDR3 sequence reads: CASSKTGYSYEQYF. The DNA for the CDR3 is TGTGCCAGCTCGAAAACAGGGTACTCCTACGAGCAGTACTTC.